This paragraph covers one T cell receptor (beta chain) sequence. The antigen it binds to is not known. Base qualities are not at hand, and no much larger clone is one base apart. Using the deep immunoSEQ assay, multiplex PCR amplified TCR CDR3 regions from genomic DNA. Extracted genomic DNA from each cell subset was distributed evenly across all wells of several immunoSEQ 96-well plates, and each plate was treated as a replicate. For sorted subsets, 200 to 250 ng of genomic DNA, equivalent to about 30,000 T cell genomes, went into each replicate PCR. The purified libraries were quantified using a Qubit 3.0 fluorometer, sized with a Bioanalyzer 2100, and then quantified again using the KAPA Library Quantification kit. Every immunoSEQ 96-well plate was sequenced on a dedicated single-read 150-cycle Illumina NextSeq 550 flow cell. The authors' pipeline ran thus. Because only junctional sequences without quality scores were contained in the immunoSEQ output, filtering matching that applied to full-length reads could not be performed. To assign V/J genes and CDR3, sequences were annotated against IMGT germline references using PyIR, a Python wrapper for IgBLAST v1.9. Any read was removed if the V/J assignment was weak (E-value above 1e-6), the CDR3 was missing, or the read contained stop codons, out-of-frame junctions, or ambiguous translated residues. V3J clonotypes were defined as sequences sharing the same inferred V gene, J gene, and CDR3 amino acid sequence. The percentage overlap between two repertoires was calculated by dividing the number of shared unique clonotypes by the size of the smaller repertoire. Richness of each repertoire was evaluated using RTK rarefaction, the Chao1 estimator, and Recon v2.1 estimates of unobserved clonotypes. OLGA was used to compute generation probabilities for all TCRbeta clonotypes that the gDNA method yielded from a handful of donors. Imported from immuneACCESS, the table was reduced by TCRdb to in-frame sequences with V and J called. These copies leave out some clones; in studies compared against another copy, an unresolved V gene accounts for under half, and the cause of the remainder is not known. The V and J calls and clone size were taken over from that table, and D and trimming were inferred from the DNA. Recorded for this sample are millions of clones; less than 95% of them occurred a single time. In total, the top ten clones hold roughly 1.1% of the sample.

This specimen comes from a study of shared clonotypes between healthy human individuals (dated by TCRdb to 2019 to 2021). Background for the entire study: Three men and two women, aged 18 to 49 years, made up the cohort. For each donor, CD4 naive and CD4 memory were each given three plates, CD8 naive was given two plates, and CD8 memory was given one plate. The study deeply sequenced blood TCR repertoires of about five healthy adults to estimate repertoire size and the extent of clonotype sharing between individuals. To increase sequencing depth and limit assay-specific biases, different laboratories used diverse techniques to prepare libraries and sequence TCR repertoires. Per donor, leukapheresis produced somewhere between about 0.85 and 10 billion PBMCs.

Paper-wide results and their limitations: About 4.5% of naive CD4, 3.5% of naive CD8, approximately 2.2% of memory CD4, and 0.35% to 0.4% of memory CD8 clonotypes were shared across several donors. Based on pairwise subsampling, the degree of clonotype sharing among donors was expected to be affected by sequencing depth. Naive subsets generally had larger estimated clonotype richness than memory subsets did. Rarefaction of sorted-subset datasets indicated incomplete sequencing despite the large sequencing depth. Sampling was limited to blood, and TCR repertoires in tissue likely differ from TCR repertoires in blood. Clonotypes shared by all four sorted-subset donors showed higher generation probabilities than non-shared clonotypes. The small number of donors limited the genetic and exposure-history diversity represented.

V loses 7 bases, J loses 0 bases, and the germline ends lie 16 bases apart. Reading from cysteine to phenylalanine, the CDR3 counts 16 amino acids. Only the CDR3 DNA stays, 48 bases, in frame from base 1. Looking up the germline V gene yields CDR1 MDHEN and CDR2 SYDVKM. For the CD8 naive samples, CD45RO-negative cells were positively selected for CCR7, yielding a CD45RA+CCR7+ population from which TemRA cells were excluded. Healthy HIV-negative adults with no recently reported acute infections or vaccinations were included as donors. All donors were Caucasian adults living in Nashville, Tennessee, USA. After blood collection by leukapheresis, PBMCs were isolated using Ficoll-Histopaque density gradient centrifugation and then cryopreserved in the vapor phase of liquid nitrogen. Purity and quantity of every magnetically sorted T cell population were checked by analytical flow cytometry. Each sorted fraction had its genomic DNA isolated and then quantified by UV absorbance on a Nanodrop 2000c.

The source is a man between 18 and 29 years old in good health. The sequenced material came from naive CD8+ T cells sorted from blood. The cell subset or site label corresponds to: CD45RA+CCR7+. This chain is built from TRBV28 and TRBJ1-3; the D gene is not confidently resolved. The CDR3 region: CASTTAWESSGNTIYF. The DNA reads TGTGCCAGCACTACCGCGTGGGAAAGCTCTGGAAACACCATATATTTT.